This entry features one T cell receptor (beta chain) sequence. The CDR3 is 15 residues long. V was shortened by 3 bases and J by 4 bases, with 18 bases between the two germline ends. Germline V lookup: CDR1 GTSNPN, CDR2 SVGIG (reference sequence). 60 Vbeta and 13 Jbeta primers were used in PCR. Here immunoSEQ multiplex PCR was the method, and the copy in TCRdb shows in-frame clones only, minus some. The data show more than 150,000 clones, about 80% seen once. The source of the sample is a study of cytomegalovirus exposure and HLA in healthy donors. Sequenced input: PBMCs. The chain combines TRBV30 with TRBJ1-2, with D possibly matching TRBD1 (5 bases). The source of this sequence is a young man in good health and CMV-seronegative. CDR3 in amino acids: CAWRPSGGGIYGYTF. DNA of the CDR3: TGTGCCTGGAGACCCTCTGGGGGGGGAATCTATGGCTACACCTTC. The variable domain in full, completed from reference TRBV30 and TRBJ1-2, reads SQTIHQWPATLVQPVGSPLSLECTVEGTSNPNLYWYRQAAGRGLQLLFYSVGIGQISSEVPQNLSASRPQDRQFILSSKKLLLSDSGFYLCAWRPSGGGIYGYTFGSGTRLTVV.